The T cell receptor (beta chain) described here comes from a study of shared clonotypes between healthy human individuals. Study-wide background: Aged 18 to 49, the donors were two women and three men.

The CDR3 sequence is 15 residues long. CDR1 and CDR2 from the germline V gene are MDHEN and SYDVKM. V was cut by 7 bases and J by 0 bases, with 16 bases left in between. On this clone: Its antigen is unknown.

Per the original methods: With immunoSEQ giving junction-only sequences and no quality scores, filtering differed. Method: immunoSEQ multiplex PCR; TCRdb's copy keeps in-frame clones and lacks some. V, J and clone size were drawn from that table, and D and trimming were deduced from the DNA. Found here are 2 million to 2.5 million clones, approximately 93% of them singletons; the top ten hold under 0.45%. Findings and caveats of the study: Across subsets, estimated richness was generally greater for naive than for memory populations.

Sequenced sample: naive CD4+ T cells from PBMCs. Stated subset: CD45RA+ positively selected. The chain has TRBV28 and TRBJ2-7; D is possibly TRBD2 (5 bases). The TCR comes from a man between 18 and 35 years old in good health. Some clones in this sample may be carry-over from other donors' samples. The CDR3 sequence: CASTGGLASSYEQYF. The CDR3 nucleotides are TGTGCCAGCACCGGCGGGCTAGCCAGCTCCTACGAGCAGTACTTC. Variable domain in full (rest from reference TRBV28 and TRBJ2-7): DVKVTQSSRYLVKRTGEKVFLECVQDMDHENMFWYRQDPGLGLRLIYFSYDVKMKEKGDIPEGYSVSREKKERFSLILESASTNQTSMYLCASTGGLASSYEQYFGPGTRLTVT.